These 30 T cell receptor beta chains share one sample of origin, sequenced in a study of metastatic and nonmetastatic thyroid tumors. Patients had received no treatment of any kind before thyroid surgery. TCRdb re-called the PCR reads via MiXCR. This table has about 30,000 clones, 20% to 30% appearing once. The specimen was blood. The origin of the receptors is a female donor with papillary thyroid cancer or a benign thyroid nodule (not recorded which). Some clones in this sample may be carry-over from other donors' samples.

This clone was picked up many times. The chain is built from TRBV7-6 and TRBJ2-5, with D perhaps matching TRBD1 or TRBD2 (6 bases each). Per germline, CDR1 SGHVS and CDR2 FNYEAQ. V was trimmed by 5 bases and J by 7 bases, leaving 14 bases between them. The CDR3 totals 13 residues. CDR3 DNA sequence: TGTGCCAGCAGCCCCGAGGAGGGGGTGACCCAGTACTTC. The encoded protein is CASSPEEGVTQYF.

This clone has ten or more counts. The V gene is TRBV7-9, the J gene TRBJ2-1; unclear D gene. This CDR3 is built from 13 residues. Germline V gene data show CDR1 as SEHNR and CDR2 as FQNEAQ (reference sequence). V was clipped by 5 bases and J by 1 base, with 6 bases between them. The CDR3 loop reads CASSRSSYNEQFF. In DNA form, the CDR3 reads TGTGCCAGCAGCCGTAGTTCCTACAATGAGCAGTTCTTC. Based on the CDR3 plus reference TRBV7-9 and TRBJ2-1, the full variable domain is DTGVSQNPRHKITKRGQNVTFRCDPISEHNRLYWYRQTLGQGPEFLTYFQNEAQLEKSRLLSDRFSAERPKGSFSTLEIQRTEQGDSAMYLCASSRSSYNEQFFGPGTRLTVL.

With regard to this clone: One end of the junction does not line up with germline, which may come from a read error. The V and J genes are TRBV14 and TRBJ2-7; 9 nucleotides align to TRBD2. The germline gives CDR1 SGHDN, CDR2 FVKESK. This CDR3 contains 16 residues. The DNA for the CDR3 is TGTGCCAGCAGCCCCGGCGGGATAGCGGGAGTGGGCGAGCAGCACTTC. Translated: CASSPGGIAGVGEQHF. Drawing the rest from reference TRBV14 and TRBJ2-7, the complete variable domain is EAGVTQFPSHSVIEKGQTVTLRCDPISGHDNLYWYRRVMGKEIKFLLHFVKESKQDESGMPNNRFLAERTGGTYSTLKVQPAELEDSGVYFCASSPGGIAGVGEQHFGPGTRLTVT.

This clone has at least ten counts. The chain is built from TRBV10-3 and TRBJ2-3, with D tentatively TRBD1 (6 bases). Trimming removed 7 bases from V and 6 bases from J, with 17 bases in between. Germline assignment: CDR1 ENHRY and CDR2 SYGVKD. This CDR3 spans 14 amino acids. Written as DNA, the CDR3 is TGTGCCATCACGGCAGGGGCCACTACCGATACGCAGTATTTT. Translated, it gives CAITAGATTDTQYF.

This sequence joins TRBV6-9 and TRBJ2-7; the D is unclear. Trimming removed 4 bases from V and 1 base from J, with 11 bases in between. CDR3 length equals 14 residues. Germline V gene data show CDR1 as MNHGY and CDR2 as SVAAGI. The CDR3 spells CASSFPPASYEQYF. As DNA, the CDR3 is TGTGCCAGCAGTTTTCCGCCGGCGTCCTACGAGCAGTACTTC.

Points on this clone: As the CDR3 is not closed by the conserved phenylalanine or tryptophan, this likely results from a read error. It is unclear where the CDR3 begins or ends on the DNA, so no DNA is shown, and the CDR3 is as TCRdb lists it. The chain links TRBV12-3 or TRBV12-4 to TRBJ2-7; TRBD1 reflects the table's D call only, with no check against the DNA. The CDR3 numbers 14 amino acids, ends counted. The CDR3 sequence: CASSHRDESDEKYL.

At least ten counts were recorded for this clone. The chain has TRBV12-3 or TRBV12-4 and TRBJ1-1; maybe TRBD1 (5 bases). Trimming left V 3 bases short and J 3 bases short, with 11 bases between. The CDR3 covers 14 residues. CDR3 region: CASSLMGGDTEAFF. In nucleotides, the CDR3 is TGTGCCAGCAGTTTGATGGGGGGGGACACTGAAGCTTTCTTT.

Relative to its sample, this clone is medium-sized. The V call is TRBV27, the J call TRBJ2-7; D possibly matches TRBD1 or TRBD2 (5 bases each). The CDR3 consists of 13 residues. CDR1 and CDR2 from the germline V gene are MNHEY and SMNVEV (reference sequence). V lost 7 bases to trimming and J lost 2 bases, with 12 bases between them. The CDR3 sequence: CASMGQGAYEQYF. DNA for the CDR3: TGTGCCAGCATGGGCCAGGGAGCCTACGAGCAGTACTTC.

This clone came up many times. V and J are TRBV7-9 and TRBJ2-1; TRBD1 aligns across 12 bases. Germline V lookup: CDR1 SEHNR, CDR2 FQNEAQ (reference sequence). The V segment lost 4 bases and the J segment 8 bases; nucleotides outside the gene matches: 3. The CDR3 is made up of 14 amino acids. CDR3 amino acids: CASSSGTGGYEQFF. CDR3 coding DNA: TGTGCCAGCAGCTCCGGGACAGGGGGCTATGAGCAGTTCTTC.

This clone showed up many times. The rearrangement uses TRBV4-1 and TRBJ2-5, with D unclear. The CDR3 totals 13 residues. V dropped 4 bases and J dropped 4 bases, with 10 bases sitting between them. CDR1 is MGHRA and CDR2 is YSYEKL in the germline V gene. The CDR3 protein is CASSRHWGETQYF. The CDR3 region has the DNA TGCGCCAGCAGCCGCCATTGGGGAGAGACCCAGTACTTC.

The sample holds many counts of this clone. The rearrangement joins TRBV3-1 to TRBJ1-1, with TRBD1 matching over 7 bases. The V and J ends lost 6 bases and 1 base, in that order; junction bases with no gene match: 5. CDR3 length: 14 amino acids. CDR1 and CDR2 (germline): LGHDT, YNNKEL (reference sequence). CDR3 coding DNA: TGTGCCAGCAGTTACAGGACAGGGAACACTGAAGCTTTCTTT. This encodes CASSYRTGNTEAFF.

The chain uses TRBV2 and TRBJ2-1; D call uncertain. The CDR3 spans 14 residues. V dropped 1 base and J dropped 9 bases, with 13 bases sitting between them. The V gene's germline CDR1 is SNHLY and CDR2 FYNNEI. CDR3 loop: CASSEGSSEREQFF. CDR3 nucleotides: TGTGCCAGCAGTGAAGGCTCCTCGGAGCGTGAGCAGTTCTTC. Full variable domain (remainder filled in from reference TRBV2 and TRBJ2-1): EPEVTQTPSHQVTQMGQEVILRCVPISNHLYFYWYRQILGQKVEFLVSFYNNEISEKSEIFDDQFSVERPDGSNFTLKIRSTKLEDSAMYFCASSEGSSEREQFFGPGTRLTVL.

This clone was seen at least ten times. V is TRBV5-6 and J is TRBJ2-7, with D uncertain. V lost 0 bases to trimming and J lost 4 bases, with 8 bases between them. CDR1 is SGHDT, CDR2 YYEEEE, per germline. This CDR3 comprises 13 residues. This chain's CDR3 is CASSLASGYEQYF. DNA of the CDR3: TGTGCCAGCAGCTTGGCTAGTGGATACGAGCAGTACTTC.

V usage is TRBV20-1 and J usage is TRBJ2-7, with D possibly matching TRBD2 (6 bases). V lost 6 bases and J 2 bases, leaving 17 bases between the germline ends. The CDR3 has 14 amino acids. Germline CDR1 reads DFQATT; CDR2 reads SNEGSKA (reference sequence). CDR3: CSATEGYGPYEQYF. CDR3 nucleotides: TGCAGTGCGACGGAGGGATACGGGCCCTACGAGCAGTACTTC.

With respect to this clone: One end of the junction does not line up with germline, which may come from a read error. This chain connects TRBV30 to TRBJ2-7, with 7 bases matching TRBD2. Germline V gene lookup returns CDR1 GTSNPN and CDR2 SVGIG (reference sequence). The CDR3 spans 15 residues. As DNA, the CDR3 is TGTGCCTGGATTAATAGCGGGCTGAGCTCCAACGAGCAGTACTTC. Encoded protein: CAWINSGLSSNEQYF. The whole variable domain, remainder taken from reference TRBV30 and TRBJ2-7, is SQTIHQWPATLVQPVGSPLSLECTVEGTSNPNLYWYRQAAGRGLQLLFYSVGIGQISSEVPQNLSASRPQDRQFILSSKKLLLSDSGFYLCAWINSGLSSNEQYFGPGTRLTVT.

At least ten counts were recorded for this clone. This chain connects TRBV19 to TRBJ2-4; D is unclear. The CDR3 loop spans 12 amino acids. Germline V gene lookup returns CDR1 LNHDA and CDR2 SQIVND (reference sequence). V was pared by 4 bases and J by 5 bases, with 6 bases between. The CDR3 loop reads CASSSVQNIQYF. The CDR3 DNA reads TGTGCCAGTAGTAGCGTCCAAAACATTCAGTACTTC.

The chain couples TRBV6-2 or TRBV6-3 to TRBJ2-1, with 9 bases that match TRBD2. CDR3 size: 20 residues. V was clipped by 7 bases and J by 10 bases; unmatched bases: 29. Per the germline V gene, CDR1 is MNHEY and CDR2 is SVGEGT. CDR3 in amino acids: CASTPLRFLAGNPTSGEQFF. In nucleotides, the CDR3 is TGTGCCAGCACCCCCTTGAGATTCCTAGCGGGAAACCCGACTTCCGGAGAGCAGTTCTTC.

This clone was seen a single time. V gene TRBV7-2 combines with J gene TRBJ2-7; D unresolved. The ends were cut back, 2 bases at V and 5 bases at J, with 10 bases in the middle. Looked up from germline, CDR1 is SGHTA and CDR2 is FQGNSA. This CDR3 comprises 13 residues. The CDR3 here is CASSLRASHEQYF. In nucleotides, the CDR3 is TGTGCCAGCAGCTTAAGGGCGTCCCACGAGCAGTACTTC.

On this clone: One junction end does not reproduce the germline sequence, and a read error may be involved. The gene calls are TRBV6-4 and TRBJ2-1; TRBD2 aligns across 7 bases. This CDR3 region has 15 residues. Germline CDR1 MRHNA, CDR2 SNTAGT. The CDR3 DNA sequence: TGTGCCAGTAGTGATGCTAGCGGTAGGCAGGATGAGCAGTTCTTC. Its translation: CASSDASGRQDEQFF.

Many counts were recorded for this clone. V and J are TRBV2 and TRBJ1-2; TRBD1 aligns across 10 bases. This CDR3 contains 12 residues. Germline trimming cut 10 bases from V and 5 bases from J; bases unmatched to any gene: 4. The V gene's germline CDR1 is SNHLY and CDR2 FYNNEI. The CDR3 nucleotides read TGTGCCAACCGACAGGGGGCGTATGGCTACACCTTC. The encoded protein is CANRQGAYGYTF. The whole variable domain, remainder taken from reference TRBV2 and TRBJ1-2, is EPEVTQTPSHQVTQMGQEVILRCVPISNHLYFYWYRQILGQKVEFLVSFYNNEISEKSEIFDDQFSVERPDGSNFTLKIRSTKLEDSAMYFCANRQGAYGYTFGSGTRLTVV.

The chain recombines TRBV28 with TRBJ1-4; TRBD1 aligns across 9 bases. CDR3 length: 15 amino acids. Germline-derived CDR1 and CDR2 are MDHEN and SYDVKM. J lost 8 bases, V lost 6 bases, and 10 bases had no gene match. CDR3 amino acids: CASRPPQGAQEKLFF. In DNA, the CDR3 is TGTGCCAGCAGACCTCCACAGGGGGCGCAAGAAAAACTGTTTTTT.

The chain employs TRBV7-9 and TRBJ2-5; 12 bases match TRBD2. The CDR3 is 16 residues long. Trimming cost V 5 bases and J 4 bases; bases outside gene matches: 8. In germline, CDR1 is SEHNR, CDR2 FQNEAQ (reference sequence). The CDR3 is CASSTRLAGVRETQYF. The CDR3 DNA is TGTGCCAGCAGCACCCGACTAGCGGGAGTTAGAGAGACCCAGTACTTC. The full variable domain, rest sourced from reference TRBV7-9 and TRBJ2-5, is DTGVSQNPRHKITKRGQNVTFRCDPISEHNRLYWYRQTLGQGPEFLTYFQNEAQLEKSRLLSDRFSAERPKGSFSTLEIQRTEQGDSAMYLCASSTRLAGVRETQYFGPGTRLLVL.

This clone has a count of ten or more. V is TRBV6-1 and J is TRBJ1-6; 8 bases are a match to TRBD1. Germline V gives CDR1 MNHNS, CDR2 SASEGT. J was trimmed by 7 bases and V by 5 bases; bases with no gene match: 4. There are 14 residues in the CDR3. The CDR3 reads CASSPHRGNSPLHF. In DNA form, the CDR3 reads TGTGCCAGCAGTCCCCACAGGGGGAATTCACCCCTCCACTTT.

This clone was counted many times. This sequence joins TRBV4-1 and TRBJ2-3; the match to TRBD2 covers 9 bases. Unmatched junction bases numbered 11, after V lost 4 bases and J lost 3 bases. The CDR3 loop spans 17 amino acids. Germline V lookup: CDR1 MGHRA, CDR2 YSYEKL. This CDR3 is CASSRRGASGITDTQYF. In DNA, the CDR3 is TGCGCCAGCAGCCGCCGGGGGGCTAGCGGGATAACAGATACGCAGTATTTT.

Ten or more counts support this clone. J is TRBJ2-2 and V is TRBV10-3, with TRBD2 identical over 8 bases. Looked up from germline, CDR1 is ENHRY and CDR2 is SYGVKD. There are 15 residues in the CDR3. The V segment lost 7 bases and the J segment 4 bases; nucleotides outside the gene matches: 8. The CDR3 loop is CAITRGLGGTGELFF. The CDR3 coding sequence is TGTGCCATCACCAGGGGACTAGGGGGCACCGGGGAGCTGTTTTTT.

This clone was observed at least ten times. The chain links TRBV9 to TRBJ2-1; no clear D. Trimming shortened V by 4 bases and J by 0 bases, and 11 bases separated the two germline ends. The CDR3 length is 15 residues. Germline V gene lookup returns CDR1 SGDLS and CDR2 YYNGEE. The CDR3 loop is CASSSRASSYNEQFF. For the CDR3, the DNA is TGTGCCAGCAGCTCCCGAGCGAGCTCCTACAATGAGCAGTTCTTC.

This clone was counted many times. The chain is built from TRBV5-5 and TRBJ2-7; 10 bases match TRBD1. J was trimmed by 4 bases and V by 6 bases; bases with no gene match: 10. The CDR3 length is 15 residues. Germline values: CDR1 SGHKS, CDR2 YYEKEE (reference sequence). CDR3 residues: CASNGAGDRGYEQYF. As DNA, the CDR3 is TGTGCCAGCAACGGGGCGGGGGACAGGGGTTACGAGCAGTACTTC. Using reference TRBV5-5 and TRBJ2-7 for the parts outside the CDR3, the full variable domain is DAGVTQSPTHLIKTRGQQVTLRCSPISGHKSVSWYQQVLGQGPQFIFQYYEKEERGRGNFPDRFSARQFPNYSSELNVNALLLGDSALYLCASNGAGDRGYEQYFGPGTRLTVT.

Ten or more counts support this clone. The V gene is TRBV6-1, the J gene TRBJ2-1; D gene uncertain. Germline V gene lookup returns CDR1 MNHNS and CDR2 SASEGT. The V end was cut by 5 bases, the J end by 5 bases, with 10 bases between. The CDR3 has 13 amino acids. For the CDR3, the DNA is TGTGCCAGCAGTTTATTACAAGACAATGAGCAGTTCTTC. It specifies CASSLLQDNEQFF.

This clone was recorded a few times. Compared with germline, one end of the junction differs, possibly owing to a read error. The chain has TRBV27 and TRBJ2-7; either TRBD1 or TRBD2 may fit D (6 bases each). This CDR3 is built from 14 residues. Germline V gene data show CDR1 as MNHEY and CDR2 as SMNVEV (reference sequence). CDR3 sequence (DNA): TGTGCCACCTGGGGGGCGTTGAGCTCCTACGAGCATTACTTC. Translation gives CATWGALSSYEHYF.

This clone came up many times. The chain combines TRBV7-9 with TRBJ1-1; D not resolved. Germline CDR1 SEHNR, CDR2 FQNEAQ (reference sequence). The CDR3 spans 13 residues. V was clipped by 0 bases and J by 3 bases, with 5 bases between them. The CDR3 is CASSLARHTEAFF. As DNA, the CDR3 is TGTGCCAGCAGCTTAGCGCGCCACACTGAAGCTTTCTTT.